Sequencing of this T cell receptor (beta chain) was carried out in a study of human T cells and chemical hapten exposure. Study conclusions and caveats: Those TCRs sitting above 1 in 1000 frequency stayed the same with DPC sensitization.

This clonotype has a handful of counts. The antigen is undetermined. Regarding time point: patch test 3, about 24 weeks after DPC sensitization. Treatment here: therapeutic diphenylcyclopropenone sensitization with weekly scalp DPC. In TCRdb, the RACE reads were re-called with MiXCR into one record per CDR3 protein. The top ten hold around 2.4% of the sample, which has 45,000 to 60,000 distinct CDR3 sequences, over 10% seen once. Trimming took 6 bases from V and 5 from J, leaving 11 bases between them. This CDR3 region has 11 residues. Germline V CDR1 and CDR2: SQVTM, ANQGSEA. This chain uses TRBV29-1 with TRBJ2-7; D is perhaps TRBD1 (7 bases). This receptor was obtained from a man younger than 40 with alopecia areata. Some clones in this sample may be carry-over from other donors' samples. The source material was whole blood, sampled in connection with sensitization to the hapten diphenylcyclopropenone (DPC). This CDR3 is CSVAGGHEQYF. CDR3 coding DNA: TGCAGCGTAGCAGGGGGGCACGAGCAGTACTTC.